This T cell receptor (beta chain) was captured by sequencing in a study of T cells after yellow fever vaccination. Findings and limits, study-wide: Re-detected after boosting: most primary clones, 96% of CD4 and about 89% of CD8. Only a small proportion of the clonotypes turned up in both the CD4 and the CD8 compartments, likely arising from convergent recombination. Bulk-population clonotypes that are abundant could appear as contaminants in FACS-sorted repertoires.

Only a few counts were recorded for this clonotype. Its antigen is not identified. Making TCR cDNA involved 5'RACE template switching, which added UMIs and a universal primer site. TCRdb re-analysed the 5' RACE reads in MiXCR, keeping a single row per CDR3 protein. The sample lists more than 300,000 distinct CDR3 sequences; approximately 12% were seen once. Per the germline V gene, CDR1 is SGDLS and CDR2 is YYNGEE. CDR3 length equals 16 residues. The junction had 9 bases not matched to a gene; V was cut back by 0 bases and J by 9 bases. Sequenced here: CD4+ T cells sorted from PBMCs, sampled 45 days after the yellow fever booster vaccination. This clonotype was obtained from a man younger than 35 who received the YFV17D yellow fever vaccine. This chain uses TRBV9 with TRBJ2-1, with 10 bases identical to TRBD2. CDR3 nucleotide sequence: TGTGCCAGCAGCGTAGTGGCTAGCGGGGGAGTAGTTGAGCAGTTCTTC. Translating it yields CASSVVASGGVVEQFF.